This T cell receptor beta chain was identified in a study of OX40 agonist ivuxolimab in advanced cancers. Study context: Ivuxolimab, which is an agonistic anti-OX40 (CD134) antibody, was administered to the patients. Two patients with cutaneous melanoma and one with hepatocellular carcinoma, three in total, showed partial responses. Dose-escalation subjects each had hepatocellular carcinoma, melanoma, renal cell or head and neck cancer.

V was shortened by 3 bases and J by 2 bases, with 13 bases between the two germline ends. Germline V CDR1 and CDR2: SGHTA, FQGNSA. This CDR3 has 15 residues. The table came from immunoSEQ multiplex PCR; TCRdb's copy has only in-frame clones and leaves some out. The sample includes around 60,000 clones, approximately 91% of them seen just once. The cohort excluded patients with autoimmune disease history or systemic immunosuppression. The receptor was derived from an adult with an advanced solid tumor such as melanoma, head and neck, liver or kidney cancer. The sequencing here drew on CD4+ or CD8+ T cells sorted from blood, taken in a trial of the OX40 agonist ivuxolimab. The chain carries TRBV7-2 and TRBJ2-5, with D possibly being TRBD1 (5 bases). CDR3 region: CASSFGRTSQETQYF. For the CDR3, the DNA is TGTGCCAGCAGCTTCGGACGGACATCTCAAGAGACCCAGTACTTC.